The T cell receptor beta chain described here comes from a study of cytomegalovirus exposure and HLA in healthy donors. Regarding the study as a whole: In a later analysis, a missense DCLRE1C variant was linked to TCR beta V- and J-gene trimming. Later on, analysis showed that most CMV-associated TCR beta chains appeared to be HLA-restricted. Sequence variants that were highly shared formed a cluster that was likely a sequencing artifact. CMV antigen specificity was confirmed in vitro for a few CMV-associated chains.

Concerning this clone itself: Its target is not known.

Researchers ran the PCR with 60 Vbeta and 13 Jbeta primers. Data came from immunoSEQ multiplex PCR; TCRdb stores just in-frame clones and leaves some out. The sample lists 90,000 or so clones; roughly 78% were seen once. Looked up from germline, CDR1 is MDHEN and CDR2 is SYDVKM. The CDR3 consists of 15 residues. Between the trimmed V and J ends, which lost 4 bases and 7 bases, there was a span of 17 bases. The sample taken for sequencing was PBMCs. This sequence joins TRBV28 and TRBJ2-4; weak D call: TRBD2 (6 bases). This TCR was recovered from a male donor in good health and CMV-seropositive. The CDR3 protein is CASSSSVLRENIQYF. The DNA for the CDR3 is TGTGCCAGCAGTTCTTCAGTACTCCGGGAGAACATTCAGTACTTC.